The T cell receptor (beta chain) described here comes from a study of T cells in Graves' hyperthyroidism and ophthalmopathy. This CDR3 is built from 16 residues. The germline CDR1 and CDR2 sequences are SGHRS and YFSETQ. V lost 0 bases, J lost 3 bases, and 0 bases stayed unmatched. RNA transcripts provided the source from which TCR beta CDR3 regions were amplified. First-round RT-PCR targeting the TCR CDR3 was performed with the HTBI primer set. In TCRdb, the multiplex PCR reads were re-called with MiXCR into one record per CDR3 protein. The sample yields around 340,000 distinct CDR3 sequences, about 15% seen once. This clonotype appeared once.

Sequencing input: blood. The genes are TRBV5-1 and TRBJ2-5; 15 nucleotides align to TRBD2. This clonotype originated in a man younger than 45 with Graves' hyperthyroidism. The CDR3 region is CASSLGTSGREETQYF. The DNA for the CDR3 is TGCGCCAGCAGCTTGGGGACTAGCGGGAGGGAAGAGACCCAGTACTTC.